A selection of T cell receptor beta chains follows, all from one sample in a study of T cell responses to AZD1222 COVID-19 vaccine. The method was immunoSEQ multiplex PCR; TCRdb's version includes in-frame clones alone and lacks a portion of them. Of 150,000 to 200,000 clones in the sample, 90% were seen once. The sample consisted of peripheral blood, taken on day 0 of AZD1222 vaccination. The receptors come from an adult in good health. Each CDR3 is given with its conserved first and last residue. Only part of the rows carry a size: once, few, many, or a class if the clone is expanded.

>once|TRBV5-1
CASSPGTPRGTQYF
>-|TRBV28
CASSITGRLNYGYTF
>-|TRBV6-1
CASSERGVAKLGEQFF
>-|TRBV12-3/TRBV12-4
CASGFPQETQYF
>-|TRBV4-2
CASSQDLTGTGISYEQYF
>-|TRBV5-1
CASSTGGGVGNTIYF
>-|TRBV5-1
CASSLGQKTYEQYF
>many|TRBV7-8
CASSPYRIPGTVGLNTIYF
>-|TRBV10-3
CAPVGSSGQETQYF
>-|TRBV11-3
CASSRTGSTEAFF
>-|TRBV5-1
CASSLTGGNTGELFF
>-|TRBV6-2/TRBV6-3
CASSYTEGTEAFF
>-|TRBV30
CAWNEGASGNTIYF
>-|TRBV4-3
CASSQDRGINEQFF
>once|TRBV10-2
CASSQGRSGNTEAFF
>-|TRBV6-5
CASSLGTGRDEQYF
>-|TRBV7-2
CASSSDRGIGTQYF
>-|TRBV19
CASSIMSTAGYYGYTF
>-|TRBV4-1
CASSSLTYPETQYF
>-|TRBV28
CASTQGFYEQYF
>-|TRBV13
CASSLKLRGTGLGDVDTQYF
>-|TRBV2
CASSEVTGRETQYF
>-|TRBV7-8
CASSLAVFGLMGNSPLHF
>-|TRBV7-2
CASSPTNKPEETQYF
>-|TRBV10-3
CAISEQGDYGYTF
>-|TRBV5-6
CASTKPGQDNSPLHF
>-|TRBV28
CASSLVSGAGNQPQHF
>-|TRBV10-3
CAISESLAGEQFF
>-|TRBV4-2
CASSQATGVPIYGYTF
>many|TRBV7-9
CASSLGGFNEKLFF
>-|TRBV18
CASSPLSAGLTNYGYTF
>-|TRBV10-1
CASSESGSRGWETQYF
>-|TRBV2
CASTASGSNQPQHF
>once|TRBV5-1
CASTRWAQGTGANVLTF
>-|TRBV6-2/TRBV6-3
CASSYSRESGGLYEQYF
>-|TRBV3-1/TRBV3-2
CASSQDRRGGYTF
>-|TRBV7-3
CASSLTLGSYNEQFF
>-|TRBV28
CASIPTGGYSPLHF
>-|TRBV5-5
CASSPGDPGDPYGYTF
>-|TRBV28
CASRKTSGRVYEQYF
>-|TRBV7-2
CASSRTGPTTNEKLFF
>-|TRBV5-6
CASSIHRDGQETQYF
>-|TRBV5-1
CASSLTVRGTGELFF
>-|TRBV28
CASRTPDGTVPKSFF
>-|TRBV10-1
CASSESTLGQPQHF
>-|TRBV28
CASSLPGQWKDTEAFF
>-|TRBV24-1
CATSDAGLAAGELFF